The subject of this entry is one TCR beta chain. This sample is part of a study of blood T cell repertoires in COVID-19. About the study: Some COVID-19 samples were acute and others convalescent; all came from the United States, Italy and Spain. Nucleic acid was either cDNA or gDNA, and it came from T cells, B-cell-depleted T cells, or PBMCs.

The CDR3 contains 16 residues. Losses at the gene ends were 5 bases for V and 6 bases for J; bases not matched to a gene: 10. CDR1 and CDR2 from the germline V gene are LNHDA and SQIVND (reference sequence). Authors' analysis steps: Amplification of reference gene primers provided the estimated nucleated cell counts. This table comes from immunoSEQ multiplex PCR, and its TCRdb copy is limited to in-frame clones, with some not included. Clonal size and the V and J genes are those of that table, whereas D and trimming came from the DNA. Of 130,000 to 150,000 clones in the sample, approximately 88% are singletons; the top ten hold 1.5% to 2%.

Sequencing was carried out using peripheral blood. This receptor was identified in a man in his sixties or seventies with acute or convalescent COVID-19. The chain couples TRBV19 to TRBJ2-3; 11 nucleotides align to TRBD1. CDR3 coding DNA: TGTGCCAGTAGTCGCCACCGGGACAGGGGGGAGGATACGCAGTATTTT. This translates into CASSRHRDRGEDTQYF.